These 26 T cell receptor beta chains originate from one sample sequenced in a study of cytomegalovirus exposure and HLA in healthy donors. The PCR was carried out with 60 Vbeta primers and 13 Jbeta primers. The table came from immunoSEQ multiplex PCR; TCRdb's copy has only in-frame clones and leaves some out. The table has roughly 120,000 clones, roughly 82% seen once. Sequencing used PBMCs. These receptors were obtained from a woman aged 40 to 50 in good health and CMV-seropositive.

The V gene is TRBV20-1, the J gene TRBJ1-1; a weak D match, TRBD1 (5 bases). V lost 3 bases, J lost 7 bases, and 9 bases lay in between. Germline CDR1 reads DFQATT; CDR2 reads SNEGSKA (reference sequence). This CDR3 has 11 residues. The CDR3 DNA sequence: TGCAGTGCTAGGGCAGGGCATGAAGCTTTCTTT. Its translation: CSARAGHEAFF.

The rearrangement joins TRBV19 to TRBJ2-1; TRBD2 matches 8 bases. The CDR3 spans 12 residues. Losses at the gene ends were 2 bases for V and 9 bases for J; bases not matched to a gene: 0. The germline V gene has CDR1 LNHDA and CDR2 SQIVND (reference sequence). This CDR3 reads CASSISGGEQFF. The CDR3 DNA follows: TGTGCCAGTAGTATAAGCGGGGGTGAGCAGTTCTTC.

The V and J genes are TRBV27 and TRBJ2-1; TRBD2 is a possible D gene (6 bases). The CDR3 extends over 15 amino acids. V was trimmed by 8 bases and J by 0 bases, leaving 14 bases between them. Per germline, CDR1 MNHEY and CDR2 SMNVEV (reference sequence). The CDR3 here is CASQSGPSSYNEQFF. For the CDR3, the DNA is TGTGCCAGCCAAAGCGGGCCCAGCTCCTACAATGAGCAGTTCTTC.

The chain links TRBV27 to TRBJ2-7; 8 nucleotides agree with TRBD2. There are 15 residues in the CDR3. With V trimmed by 1 base and J by 2 bases, 4 bases remained unmatched. From germline, CDR1 is MNHEY and CDR2 SMNVEV (reference sequence). The CDR3 loop is CASSLLREAPYEQYF. CDR3 DNA: TGTGCCAGCAGTTTATTGCGGGAGGCACCCTACGAGCAGTACTTC.

V is TRBV4-3 and J is TRBJ1-3; 7 nucleotides align to TRBD1. The CDR3 runs to 16 residues. Trimming removed 0 bases from V and 1 base from J; junction bases left unmatched: 3. CDR1 LGHNA and CDR2 YSLEER come from the germline V gene. The CDR3 DNA sequence: TGCGCCAGCAGCCAAGAGACAGGGACTTCTGGAAACACCATATATTTT. Amino acids: CASSQETGTSGNTIYF.

The chain has TRBV4-2 and TRBJ1-4; D may be TRBD1 (5 bases). The CDR3 runs to 18 residues. Germline values: CDR1 LGHNA, CDR2 YNFKEQ. The ends were cut back, 0 bases at V and 6 bases at J, with 20 bases in the middle. The CDR3 spells CASSQDSGPRASYEKLFF. CDR3 sequence (DNA): TGTGCCAGCAGCCAAGATTCTGGCCCCAGGGCCTCCTATGAAAAACTGTTTTTT.

The sample holds a few counts of this clone. J is TRBJ1-2 and V is TRBV4-3; 7 bases map to TRBD1. The CDR3 runs to 17 residues. Germline V gives CDR1 LGHNA, CDR2 YSLEER. V trimming: 0 bases; J trimming: 3 bases; junction bases outside the gene matches: 10. DNA for the CDR3: TGCGCCAGCAGCCAAGATCGGGACAGCATCACCTACTATGGCTACACCTTC. Translated: CASSQDRDSITYYGYTF.

V gene TRBV29-1 combines with J gene TRBJ1-2; the match to TRBD1 covers 7 bases. The V and J ends lost 4 bases and 6 bases, in that order; junction bases with no gene match: 14. The CDR3 is made up of 15 amino acids. Germline CDR1 and CDR2: SQVTM and ANQGSEA. The CDR3 DNA sequence: TGCAGCGTTGCCGACAGGGTTGAGACTCGGGATGGCTACACCTTC. This sequence encodes CSVADRVETRDGYTF. Full variable domain (remainder filled in from reference TRBV29-1 and TRBJ1-2): SAVISQKPSRDICQRGTSLTIQCQVDSQVTMMFWYRQQPGQSLTLIATANQGSEATYESGFVIDKFPISRPNLTFSTLTVSNMSPEDSSIYLCSVADRVETRDGYTFGSGTRLTVV.

The chain joins TRBV5-4 to TRBJ2-2; D gene ambiguous. The CDR3 extends over 15 amino acids. V lost 2 bases to trimming and J lost 2 bases, with 10 bases between them. Germline values: CDR1 SGHNT, CDR2 YYREEE (reference sequence). The CDR3 protein is CASSFATLNTGELFF. DNA for the CDR3: TGTGCCAGCAGCTTCGCGACTCTCAACACCGGGGAGCTGTTTTTT.

V is TRBV14 and J is TRBJ2-5; 8 bases agree with TRBD1. V shed 5 bases, J shed 5 bases, and the junction held 10 bases outside the gene matches. The germline V gene has CDR1 SGHDN and CDR2 FVKESK. The CDR3 covers 15 residues. The CDR3 sequence: CASSSLRGPYETQYF. The CDR3 bases are TGTGCCAGCAGCTCACTCAGGGGGCCCTACGAGACCCAGTACTTC.

The J gene is TRBJ2-7, the V gene TRBV7-9, with D hard to call. The CDR3 is 15 amino acids. Trimming took off 5 bases at V and 3 bases at J, with 17 bases between the two ends. Per germline, CDR1 SEHNR and CDR2 FQNEAQ (reference sequence). CDR3 amino acids: CASSPRLAPDYEQYF. DNA of the CDR3: TGTGCCAGCAGCCCCAGGTTGGCCCCAGACTACGAGCAGTACTTC.

This rearrangement joins TRBV18 to TRBJ1-5; 11 positions match TRBD1. The V and J ends lost 2 bases and 6 bases, in that order; junction bases with no gene match: 3. Germline loops: CDR1 KGHSH, CDR2 LQKENI. The CDR3 is made up of 15 amino acids. CDR3: CASSPGQGASQPQHF. CDR3 sequence (DNA): TGTGCCAGCTCACCAGGACAGGGGGCTAGTCAGCCCCAGCATTTT. The whole variable domain, remainder taken from reference TRBV18 and TRBJ1-5, is NAGVMQNPRHLVRRRGQEARLRCSPMKGHSHVYWYRQLPEEGLKFMVYLQKENIIDESGMPKERFSAEFPKEGPSILRIQQVVRGDSAAYFCASSPGQGASQPQHFGDGTRLSIL.

In this sample, this clone turned up a few times. This chain uses TRBV4-1 with TRBJ1-1; 10 nucleotides agree with TRBD1. Germline lookup yields CDR1 MGHRA and CDR2 YSYEKL. The CDR3 has 15 amino acids. The V gene end was trimmed by 4 bases and the J gene end by 3 bases; junction bases not matched to a gene: 5. The CDR3 bases are TGCGCCAGCAGCCCCTGGACAGGGGGGCACACTGAAGCTTTCTTT. Translating gives CASSPWTGGHTEAFF.

This sequence joins TRBV19 and TRBJ1-2, with D possibly matching TRBD1 (5 bases). Trimming took off 5 bases at V and 10 bases at J, with 23 bases between the two ends. CDR1 LNHDA and CDR2 SQIVND come from the germline V gene (reference sequence). The length of the CDR3 is 15 residues. This chain's CDR3 is CASSLRLDMGPDYTF. CDR3 DNA sequence: TGTGCCAGTAGTCTCCGACTGGATATGGGGCCTGACTACACCTTC.

This sequence joins TRBV6-1 and TRBJ1-5; D call uncertain. The V and J ends lost 7 bases and 0 bases respectively, with 13 bases between them. CDR3 length: 15 amino acids. Germline assignment: CDR1 MNHNS and CDR2 SASEGT. For the CDR3, the DNA is TGTGCCAGCACTCGGGGTTTTCATAGCAATCAGCCCCAGCATTTT. It codes for CASTRGFHSNQPQHF.

The V gene is TRBV5-1, the J gene TRBJ2-7; 7 bases line up with TRBD2. CDR3 length: 15 residues. CDR1 is SGHRS and CDR2 is YFSETQ in the germline V gene. Unmatched junction bases numbered 4, after V lost 1 base and J lost 0 bases. CDR3 sequence (DNA): TGCGCCAGCAGCTTGCGGGGGGATAGCTCCTACGAGCAGTACTTC. Encoded protein: CASSLRGDSSYEQYF.

V usage is TRBV5-1 and J usage is TRBJ2-1; TRBD2 matches at 12 bases. Germline CDR1 reads SGHRS; CDR2 reads YFSETQ. Trimming cost V 7 bases and J 8 bases; bases outside gene matches: 7. This CDR3 is built from 14 residues. The DNA of the CDR3 is TGCGCCAGCCGGACTAGCGGGGAATGGGATGAGCAGTTCTTC. It translates to CASRTSGEWDEQFF.

Here the CDR3 DNA reads TGCGCCAGCAGCATGGCAAGACAGGGACCGAGGACTGAAGCTTTCTTT. Protein: CASSMARQGPRTEAFF. The chain has TRBV5-1 and TRBJ1-1; 7 bases are a match to TRBD1. The CDR3 has 16 residues. CDR1 is SGHRS and CDR2 is YFSETQ in the germline V gene. V lost 4 bases and J lost 5; bases outside the gene matches: 14.

This clone was counted once. The V and J genes are TRBV6-1 and TRBJ2-6; D is possibly TRBD1 (5 bases). CDR3 length: 15 residues. Deletions cut 6 bases from V and 1 base from J, with 10 bases between. In germline, CDR1 is MNHNS, CDR2 SASEGT. CDR3 protein: CASRQGESGANVLTF. CDR3 sequence (DNA): TGTGCCAGCAGGCAGGGTGAGTCTGGGGCCAACGTCCTGACTTTC.

The rearrangement joins TRBV9 to TRBJ1-3; 9 nucleotides match TRBD1. Germline CDR1 reads SGDLS; CDR2 reads YYNGEE. The CDR3 covers 16 residues. V shed 0 bases, J shed 4 bases, and the junction held 5 bases outside the gene matches. The CDR3 DNA reads TGTGCCAGCAGCGTAGCCTCACAGGGGGCGGGAAACACCATATATTTT. The encoded protein is CASSVASQGAGNTIYF. The whole variable domain, remainder taken from reference TRBV9 and TRBJ1-3, is DSGVTQTPKHLITATGQRVTLRCSPRSGDLSVYWYQQSLDQGLQFLIQYYNGEERAKGNILERFSAQQFPDLHSELNLSSLELGDSALYFCASSVASQGAGNTIYFGEGSWLTVV.

The table lists this clone with a count of one. The rearrangement links TRBV29-1 to TRBJ1-2, with TRBD1 matching over 7 bases. Germline V gives CDR1 SQVTM, CDR2 ANQGSEA. V was clipped by 6 bases and J by 8 bases; unmatched bases: 18. The CDR3 has 15 residues. The CDR3 DNA sequence: TGCAGCGTCACACAAGGGACAGCAGGAGGGTTGGGCTACACCTTC. It is translated as CSVTQGTAGGLGYTF.

This chain connects TRBV30 to TRBJ1-1, with unresolved D. The V and J ends lost 2 bases and 1 base respectively, with 11 bases between them. The CDR3 spans 14 residues. In germline, CDR1 is GTSNPN, CDR2 SVGIG (reference sequence). DNA of the CDR3: TGTGCCTGGAGTATAACCCGACAGAACACTGAAGCTTTCTTT. As protein: CAWSITRQNTEAFF.

The chain recombines TRBV27 with TRBJ1-1; D not resolved. There are 15 residues in the CDR3. V gave up 0 bases and J gave up 1 base, with 9 bases separating them. CDR1 is MNHEY, CDR2 SMNVEV, per germline (reference sequence). The CDR3 region has the DNA TGTGCCAGCAGTTTATCTCGGGGAGGGAACACTGAAGCTTTCTTT. This sequence encodes CASSLSRGGNTEAFF.

Comments on this clone: Other DNA sequences within the sample encode an identical CDR3. This sequence joins TRBV13 and TRBJ2-7; no clear D gene. Trimming took 4 bases from V and 0 from J, leaving 13 bases between them. Germline CDR1 is PRHDT and CDR2 is FYEKMQ (reference sequence). The CDR3 totals 15 residues. CDR3 residues: CASSSFAGSSYEQYF. In nucleotides, the CDR3 is TGTGCCAGCAGCTCCTTTGCAGGCAGCTCCTACGAGCAGTACTTC.

J is TRBJ1-1 and V is TRBV28; possible D gene TRBD1, 5 bases. This CDR3 spans 14 amino acids. V lost 6 bases, J lost 6 bases, and 17 bases lay in between. The germline V gene has CDR1 MDHEN and CDR2 SYDVKM. For the CDR3, the DNA is TGTGCCAGCAGCCCCATCCCCGTAGGGGCTGAAGCTTTCTTT. Residues: CASSPIPVGAEAFF.

The chain has TRBV18 and TRBJ2-5, with TRBD2 matching over 7 bases. CDR3 length: 14 amino acids. V shed 2 bases, J shed 5 bases, and the junction held 5 bases outside the gene matches. Per the germline V gene, CDR1 is KGHSH and CDR2 is LQKENI. DNA for the CDR3: TGTGCCAGCTCACCAGGCGGGAGCGGGGAGACCCAGTACTTC. This encodes CASSPGGSGETQYF.